This T cell receptor beta chain was obtained from a study of OX40 agonist ivuxolimab in advanced cancers. This clone has a single count. The V gene's germline CDR1 is MNHEY and CDR2 SMNVEV (reference sequence). Trimming at V came to 7 bases and at J to 5 bases, leaving 13 bases not matched to a gene. The CDR3 is 16 residues long. The data were produced by immunoSEQ multiplex PCR, yet TCRdb's version contains in-frame clones alone and is incomplete. The repertoire consists of around 65,000 clones, with approximately 90% occurring once and the leading ten covering about an eighth. The clonotype was recovered from an adult with an advanced solid tumor such as melanoma, head and neck, liver or kidney cancer. The chain combines TRBV27 with TRBJ1-5, with 8 positions matching TRBD1. This specimen was CD4+ or CD8+ T cells sorted from blood, taken in a trial of the OX40 agonist ivuxolimab. The CDR3 sequence is CASTPLGAGGDQPQHF. The CDR3 coding sequence is TGTGCCAGCACTCCACTTGGGGCAGGGGGCGATCAGCCCCAGCATTTT.